The 12 T cell receptor beta chains in this list originate from one sample, sequenced in a study of CD8 T cells in Susac syndrome. The RNA input was roughly 0.45 to 1 ug, and it was reverse transcribed with random hexamers. TCRdb itself ran the immunoSEQ multiplex PCR reads through MiXCR, one entry per CDR3 protein. The table lists around 170,000 distinct CDR3 sequences, under 95% of them singletons. Material for sequencing was CD4+ T cells from PBMCs. The receptor set was obtained from a human donor with Susac syndrome.

The chain recombines TRBV7-9 with TRBJ1-4; perhaps TRBD1 as D (6 bases). V lost 5 bases, J lost 5 bases, and 12 bases lay in between. Looked up from germline, CDR1 is SEHNR and CDR2 is FQNEAQ (reference sequence). CDR3 length: 14 residues. CDR3 loop: CASSLDSRNEKLFF. The CDR3 nucleotides are TGTGCCAGCAGCCTGGACAGCCGAAATGAAAAACTGTTTTTT.

The rearrangement joins TRBV29-1 to TRBJ1-2; 8 bases are shared with TRBD1. This CDR3 region has 12 residues. Germline V lookup: CDR1 SQVTM, CDR2 ANQGSEA. Germline trimming cut 5 bases from V and 7 bases from J; bases unmatched to any gene: 6. In nucleotides, the CDR3 is TGCAGCGTTAAAACAGGGGGACGTGGCTACACCTTC. Encoded protein: CSVKTGGRGYTF.

V is TRBV7-8 and J is TRBJ1-3; no reliable D call. The length of the CDR3 is 14 residues. The germline V and J ends were trimmed by 6 bases and 0 bases, with 9 bases remaining between them. Germline loops: CDR1 SGHVS, CDR2 FQNEAQ. CDR3 bases: TGTGCCAGCAGTCGACAAGGCTCTGGAAACACCATATATTTT. It codes for CASSRQGSGNTIYF.

The chain uses TRBV5-6 and TRBJ1-4, with 11 bases identical to TRBD1. The V and J ends lost 6 bases and 8 bases, in that order; junction bases with no gene match: 9. CDR3 length equals 15 residues. CDR1 and CDR2 (germline): SGHDT, YYEEEE. As DNA, the CDR3 is TGTGCCAGCACATCAGGGACAGGGGGGAGAGAAAAACTGTTTTTT. Its translation is CASTSGTGGREKLFF.

The gene calls are TRBV2 and TRBJ1-1; TRBD1 matches 9 bases. With V trimmed by 6 bases and J by 4 bases, 9 bases remained unmatched. The CDR3 is 15 residues long. Germline CDR1 reads SNHLY; CDR2 reads FYNNEI. CDR3 sequence: CASSLGTGWGTEAFF. As DNA, the CDR3 is TGTGCCAGCAGCCTAGGGACAGGGTGGGGCACTGAAGCTTTCTTT.

This rearrangement joins TRBV11-2 to TRBJ1-1; maybe TRBD1 (5 bases). The germline V gene encodes CDR1 SGHAT and CDR2 FQNNGV. The CDR3 covers 14 residues. Trimming shortened V by 2 bases and J by 5 bases, and 12 bases separated the two germline ends. The CDR3 region is CASSLQGRRTEAFF. The CDR3, as DNA: TGTGCCAGCAGCTTACAGGGACGTCGGACTGAAGCTTTCTTT.

The V gene is TRBV9, the J gene TRBJ2-2; D is unclear. The germline CDR1 and CDR2 sequences are SGDLS and YYNGEE. The CDR3 is 15 amino acids. Trimming took off 3 bases at V and 5 bases at J, with 14 bases between the two ends. In DNA, the CDR3 is TGTGCCAGCAGCGGTGATGGAGCATGGACCGGGGAGCTGTTTTTT. Protein product: CASSGDGAWTGELFF.

The chain has TRBV18 and TRBJ2-7; D is unclear. CDR3 length: 14 residues. V was clipped by 1 base and J by 4 bases, with 11 bases between them. Germline CDR1 and CDR2: KGHSH and LQKENI. The CDR3 sequence: CASSPRTMGYEQYF. CDR3 DNA: TGTGCCAGCTCACCACGAACCATGGGGTACGAGCAGTACTTC. The variable domain in full, completed from reference TRBV18 and TRBJ2-7, reads NAGVMQNPRHLVRRRGQEARLRCSPMKGHSHVYWYRQLPEEGLKFMVYLQKENIIDESGMPKERFSAEFPKEGPSILRIQQVVRGDSAAYFCASSPRTMGYEQYFGPGTRLTVT.

This clonotype was found once. This chain uses TRBV19 with TRBJ1-2; 11 positions match TRBD1. Unmatched junction bases numbered 4, after V lost 3 bases and J lost 4 bases. The CDR3 runs 15 residues. Per the germline V gene, CDR1 is LNHDA and CDR2 is SQIVND (reference sequence). The CDR3 region has the DNA TGTGCCAGTAGTATCCGGACAGGGGGCGGCTATGGCTACACCTTC. Translated: CASSIRTGGGYGYTF.

The CDR3 here is CASSTTPSGANVLTF. The CDR3 coding sequence is TGCGCCAGCAGTACAACCCCCTCTGGGGCCAACGTCCTGACTTTC. The chain combines TRBV4-3 with TRBJ2-6; D is unresolved. Germline V CDR1 and CDR2: LGHNA, YSLEER. Trimming left V 6 bases short and J 0 bases short, with 9 bases between. The CDR3 contains 15 residues.

The DNA for the CDR3 is TGTGCCAGCAGCAACAGAGAGACTAACTATGGCTACACCTTC. Translating it yields CASSNRETNYGYTF. The chain joins TRBV7-8 to TRBJ1-2; D uncertain. Germline loops: CDR1 SGHVS, CDR2 FQNEAQ. This CDR3 is built from 14 residues. The V end lost 5 bases, the J end lost 0 bases, and 10 bases lay between the germline ends.

This clonotype was observed a single time. This chain connects TRBV29-1 to TRBJ2-7, with unresolved D. The CDR3 covers 12 residues. The V gene's germline CDR1 is SQVTM and CDR2 ANQGSEA. Trimming took off 3 bases at V and 6 bases at J, with 12 bases between the two ends. This chain's CDR3 is CSVDSLGSEQYF. The CDR3 nucleotides read TGCAGCGTTGATAGTTTGGGTTCCGAGCAGTACTTC.